This is a list of T cell receptor beta chains from one sample in a study of T-cell memory formation after mild COVID-19. TCRdb ran MiXCR on the 5' RACE reads and lists one entry per CDR3 protein. This repertoire shows around 500,000 distinct CDR3 sequences, 15% to 20% found once; its top ten account for around an eighth. Sequenced material: PBMCs or a T cell subset sorted from them (not recorded which). These receptor sequences come from an adult woman who had mild COVID-19 (a few samples of this study predate the infection). Cell type and time point are not known. Both conserved end residues are part of each CDR3. Fields, in order: V gene, clone size, D gene, J gene, CDR3 protein, CDR3 DNA. The D gene is left open where the match is weak. Rows may omit the clone size; those that give it use once, few, many or a size class.

TRBV9	-	-	TRBJ2-7	CASSPALGAEQYF	TGTGCCAGCAGCCCGGCTCTTGGGGCCGAGCAGTACTTC
TRBV4-1	-	-	TRBJ2-4	CASSQDERKGNIQYF	TGCGCCAGCAGCCAAGACGAAAGAAAGGGAAACATTCAGTACTTC
TRBV9	many	TRBD2	TRBJ2-3	CASSGLASGSSSDTQYF	TGTGCCAGCAGCGGACTTGCTAGCGGGAGTTCCTCAGATACGCAGTATTTT
TRBV5-1	few	-	TRBJ1-4	CASTSSGDQGEKLFF	TGCGCCAGCACCTCCTCGGGGGATCAGGGTGAAAAACTGTTTTTT
TRBV6-2/TRBV6-3	many	TRBD1	TRBJ2-6	CASSTARKTGAGANVLTF	TGTGCCAGCAGCACAGCGAGAAAGACAGGGGCTGGGGCCAACGTCCTGACTTTC
TRBV7-9	few	-	TRBJ1-2	CASSLTPSDFDYGYTF	TGTGCCAGCAGCTTGACCCCCTCAGACTTCGACTATGGCTACACCTTC
TRBV7-8	few	-	TRBJ2-1	CASSLPRPREQFF	TGTGCCAGCAGCTTACCGAGGCCTCGCGAGCAGTTCTTC
TRBV10-3	many	TRBD2	TRBJ2-3	CAIGVGGASTDTQYF	TGTGCCATCGGGGTCGGGGGGGCGTCCACAGATACGCAGTATTTT
TRBV5-1	-	-	TRBJ1-5	CASSLDAGASQPQHF	TGCGCCAGCAGCTTGGATGCAGGGGCTAGTCAGCCCCAGCATTTT
TRBV7-2	-	-	TRBJ2-7	CASSSQGEPPYEQYF	TGTGCCAGCAGCAGCCAAGGGGAGCCTCCCTACGAGCAGTACTTC
TRBV5-1	medium-sized	-	TRBJ2-2	CASSLGQNTGELFF	TGTGCCAGCAGTTTGGGACAGAACACCGGGGAGCTGTTTTTT
TRBV20-1	once	TRBD2	TRBJ2-3	CTAKRGALDTQYF	TGCACCGCCAAGCGGGGGGCCTTAGATACGCAGTATTTT
TRBV20-1	few	-	TRBJ1-6	CSANREGVLNSPLHF	TGCAGTGCTAACAGGGAGGGGGTTCTCAATTCACCCCTCCACTTT
TRBV4-3	few	TRBD2	TRBJ2-7	CASSQEGLGFYEQYF	TGCGCCAGCAGCCAAGAAGGACTAGGATTCTACGAGCAGTACTTC
TRBV7-9	few	TRBD2	TRBJ2-7	CASGWGGTYEQYF	TGTGCCAGCGGATGGGGGGGGACCTACGAGCAGTACTTC
TRBV3-1	few	-	TRBJ2-3	CASSGRDTRDTQYF	TGTGCCAGCAGCGGGCGGGACACCCGAGATACGCAGTATTTT
TRBV7-3	-	-	TRBJ2-1	CASSLNAGQHNEQFF	TGTGCCAGCAGCTTAAACGCGGGACAGCACAATGAGCAGTTCTTC
TRBV11-2	-	-	TRBJ2-1	CASSLAGTYNNEQFF	TGTGCCAGCAGCTTAGCGGGGACATACAACAATGAGCAGTTCTTC
TRBV19	-	-	TRBJ2-1	CASTPALSSYNEQFF	TGTGCCAGTACCCCGGCCCTAAGCTCCTACAATGAGCAGTTCTTC
TRBV9	-	TRBD1	TRBJ1-2	CASSASTQDRAYGYTF	TGTGCCAGCAGCGCATCCACCCAGGACAGGGCCTATGGCTACACCTTC
TRBV6-6	-	-	TRBJ1-2	CASSYTVRDTRTPDYGYTF	TGTGCCAGCAGTTACACTGTCAGGGACACCCGAACCCCGGACTATGGCTACACCTTC
TRBV7-6	-	-	TRBJ2-2	CASSPRTGSTGELFF	TGTGCCAGCAGCCCAAGGACCGGTAGTACCGGGGAGCTGTTTTTT
TRBV7-2	few	TRBD2	TRBJ2-7	CASSLRLAGSPSYEQYF	TGTGCCAGCAGCTTGAGGCTAGCGGGCTCCCCCTCCTACGAGCAGTACTTC
TRBV2	-	-	TRBJ1-1	CASSWRPLGTLNTEAFF	TGTGCCAGCAGTTGGCGCCCCCTTGGGACATTGAACACTGAAGCTTTCTTT
TRBV19	-	-	TRBJ2-1	CASSISFTSSYNEQFF	TGTGCCAGTAGTATTTCTTTCACTTCGAGCTACAATGAGCAGTTCTTC
TRBV29-1	few	-	TRBJ1-2	CSVGDPGAPNYGYTF	TGCAGCGTTGGGGACCCAGGAGCGCCTAACTATGGCTACACCTTC
TRBV9	-	-	TRBJ1-1	CASSAGTLGTTEAFF	TGTGCCAGCAGCGCAGGGACGTTAGGGACCACTGAAGCTTTCTTT
TRBV3-1	few	-	TRBJ1-1	CASSQGQGLGTEAFF	TGTGCCAGCAGCCAAGGTCAGGGGCTCGGCACTGAAGCTTTCTTT
TRBV29-1	many	TRBD2	TRBJ2-1	CSVEGELAGGVVNEQFF	TGCAGCGTTGAGGGGGAACTAGCGGGAGGTGTAGTGAATGAGCAGTTCTTC
TRBV13	few	-	TRBJ2-7	CASSLSGARGAYEQYF	TGTGCCAGCAGCTTGTCGGGCGCGAGGGGGGCCTACGAGCAGTACTTC
TRBV3-1	-	-	TRBJ2-1	CASSQGTAATSYNEQFF	TGTGCCAGCAGCCAAGGTACGGCTGCAACCTCCTACAATGAGCAGTTCTTC
TRBV30	-	TRBD2	TRBJ2-6	CAWSLTSGVSGANVLTF	TGTGCCTGGAGTCTCACTAGCGGGGTCTCTGGGGCCAACGTCCTGACTTTC
TRBV29-1	many	-	TRBJ2-2	CSALAVRNTGELFF	TGCAGCGCCTTGGCAGTCAGGAACACCGGGGAGCTGTTTTTT
TRBV6-1	-	TRBD2	TRBJ2-1	CASSVWGGEDNEQFF	TGTGCCAGCAGTGTGTGGGGGGGAGAAGACAATGAGCAGTTCTTC
TRBV6-5	once	-	TRBJ1-4	CASSPGTSGKLFF	TGTGCCAGCAGTCCCGGGACTTCGGGAAAACTGTTTTTT
TRBV3-1	-	TRBD1	TRBJ2-1	CASSQETGQGAEQFF	TGTGCCAGCAGCCAGGAGACGGGACAGGGTGCTGAGCAGTTCTTC
TRBV29-1	-	-	TRBJ1-2	CSVEDGLNYGYTF	TGCAGCGTTGAAGACGGCCTTAACTATGGCTACACCTTC
TRBV5-8	-	-	TRBJ2-3	CASSLVGVPTDTQYF	TGTGCCAGCAGCTTGGTGGGGGTTCCCACAGATACGCAGTATTTT
TRBV18	few	-	TRBJ2-1	CASSPYGSEQFF	TGTGCCAGCTCACCATACGGGAGTGAGCAGTTCTTC
TRBV2	few	-	TRBJ1-3	CASSEDWDTIYF	TGTGCCAGCAGTGAAGACTGGGACACCATATATTTT
TRBV10-3	-	-	TRBJ1-1	CAISGGVIEAFF	TGTGCCATCAGTGGGGGGGTCATTGAAGCTTTCTTT
TRBV7-9	-	-	TRBJ2-5	CASMSDVFAETQYF	TGTGCCAGCATGTCTGACGTGTTTGCTGAGACCCAGTACTTC
TRBV5-6	-	TRBD1	TRBJ2-7	CASSQGQGMNEQYF	TGTGCCAGCAGCCAGGGACAGGGGATGAACGAGCAGTACTTC
TRBV7-9	-	TRBD1	TRBJ2-3	CASSLGRGSDTQYF	TGTGCCAGCAGCTTAGGCAGGGGGTCAGATACGCAGTATTTT
TRBV4-2	many	TRBD2	TRBJ2-7	CASSQGEGSYEQYF	TGTGCCAGCAGCCAAGGGGAGGGCTCCTACGAGCAGTACTTC
TRBV18	few	-	TRBJ1-1	CASSPTVGNTEAFF	TGTGCCAGCTCACCGACGGTCGGGAACACTGAAGCTTTCTTT
TRBV9	-	-	TRBJ2-2	CASSPTLAGELFF	TGTGCCAGCAGCCCCACCCTAGCCGGGGAGCTGTTTTTT
TRBV24-1	-	-	TRBJ2-7	CATSDRGSREQYF	TGTGCCACCAGTGATCGGGGGTCGCGCGAGCAGTACTTC
TRBV7-6	-	-	TRBJ2-6	CASSLRGRGEDGANVLTF	TGTGCCAGCAGCTTAAGGGGCAGGGGGGAGGATGGGGCCAACGTCCTGACTTTC